This T cell receptor (beta chain) was sequenced during a study of blood T cell repertoires in COVID-19. Categorization into cohorts depended on clinical history that participants reported. The germline CDR1 and CDR2 sequences are MNHEY and SMNVEV (reference sequence). Trimming removed 5 bases from V and 4 bases from J, with 14 bases in between. The CDR3 loop spans 15 amino acids. As originally analysed: Reference gene primer amplification in the assay estimated nucleated cell counts. Method: immunoSEQ multiplex PCR; TCRdb's copy keeps in-frame clones and lacks some. That table furnishes V, J and clone size, whereas the DNA furnished D and trimming. The sample lists hundreds of thousands of clones; 84% were seen once.

The source material was PBMCs or T cells enriched from blood (not recorded which). The sequence came from a woman between 40 and 55 years old who had recovered from COVID-19. The rearrangement joins TRBV27 to TRBJ1-4; D is undetermined. For the CDR3, the DNA is TGTGCCAGCAGTCCTACCTTCGTCTATAATGAAAAACTGTTTTTT. Protein product: CASSPTFVYNEKLFF.